This T cell receptor (beta chain) was observed in a study of T cell clonotyping in hematopoietic cell transplantation. Whole-study context: Cytoreduction preceded collection of pretransplant recipient samples.

Details on this clone: What it recognizes is unknown.

The time point denotes: recipient sample about 28 days before transplant, after cytoreduction. Recipients were bled about 28 days pretransplant and at posttransplant days 30, 100, 180. Sequenced by immunoSEQ multiplex PCR; TCRdb stores in-frame clones only, minus some. The table records about 76,000 clones, roughly 95% of them present only once. General study points: Without cell sorting, CD4 versus CD8 contributions remain unresolved.

Trimming removed 5 bases at V and 7 bases at J, with 15 bases between. The CDR3 spans 13 residues. Germline values: CDR1 SGHVS, CDR2 FNYEAQ. The J gene is TRBJ2-7, the V gene TRBV7-6; tentatively, D is TRBD2 (5 bases). Sequenced here: peripheral blood mononuclear cells, sampled before stem cell transplant. The source is a woman aged 50 to 60 with acute myeloid leukemia. Some clones in this sample may be carry-over from other donors' samples. CDR3 amino acids: CASSPWPGWEQYF. The DNA for the CDR3 is TGTGCCAGCAGCCCCTGGCCGGGGTGGGAGCAGTACTTC.